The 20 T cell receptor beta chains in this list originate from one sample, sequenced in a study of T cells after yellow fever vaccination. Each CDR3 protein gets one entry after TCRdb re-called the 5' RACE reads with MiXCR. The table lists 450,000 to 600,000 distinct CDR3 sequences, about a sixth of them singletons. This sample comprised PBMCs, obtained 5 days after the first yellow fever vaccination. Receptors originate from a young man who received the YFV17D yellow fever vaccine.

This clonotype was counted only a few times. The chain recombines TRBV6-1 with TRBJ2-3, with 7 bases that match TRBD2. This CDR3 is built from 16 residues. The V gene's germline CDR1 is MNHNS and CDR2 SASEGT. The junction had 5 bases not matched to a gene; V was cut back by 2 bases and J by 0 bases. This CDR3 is CASSERGDFSTDTQYF. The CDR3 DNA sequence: TGTGCCAGCAGTGAACGGGGGGACTTTAGCACAGATACGCAGTATTTT.

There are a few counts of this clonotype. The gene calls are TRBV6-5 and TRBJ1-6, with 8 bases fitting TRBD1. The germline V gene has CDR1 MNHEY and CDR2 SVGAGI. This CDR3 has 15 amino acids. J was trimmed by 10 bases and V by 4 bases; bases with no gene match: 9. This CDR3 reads CASSSGTGVRSPLHF. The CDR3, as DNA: TGTGCCAGCAGTTCCGGGACAGGCGTACGCTCACCCCTCCACTTT.

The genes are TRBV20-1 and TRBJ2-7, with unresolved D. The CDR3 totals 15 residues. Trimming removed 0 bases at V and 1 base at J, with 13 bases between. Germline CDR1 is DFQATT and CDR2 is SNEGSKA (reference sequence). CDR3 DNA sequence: TGCAGTGCTAGAGATCCAGCGAAGGATTCCTACGAGCAGTACTTC. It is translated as CSARDPAKDSYEQYF.

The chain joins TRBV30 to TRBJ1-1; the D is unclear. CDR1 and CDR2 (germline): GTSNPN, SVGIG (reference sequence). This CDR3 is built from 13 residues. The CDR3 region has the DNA TGTGCATACGCGGCACAGTCGAACACTGAAGCTTTCTTT. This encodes CAYAAQSNTEAFF.

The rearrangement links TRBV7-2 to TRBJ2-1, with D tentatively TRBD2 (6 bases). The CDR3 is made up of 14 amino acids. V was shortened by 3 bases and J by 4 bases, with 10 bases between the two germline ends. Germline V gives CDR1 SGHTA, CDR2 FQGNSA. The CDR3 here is CASSLASEYNEQFF. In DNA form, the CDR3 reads TGTGCCAGCAGCTTGGCTAGCGAGTACAATGAGCAGTTCTTC.

CDR3 nucleotides: TGTGCCAGCAGTGAATATGGAGGGGTGCACTATGGCTACACCTTC. Protein product: CASSEYGGVHYGYTF. The chain employs TRBV25-1 and TRBJ1-2; perhaps TRBD1 as D (5 bases). The CDR3 contains 15 residues. Trimming removed 0 bases from V and 3 bases from J, with 11 bases in between. CDR1 is MGHDK and CDR2 is SYGVNS in the germline V gene.

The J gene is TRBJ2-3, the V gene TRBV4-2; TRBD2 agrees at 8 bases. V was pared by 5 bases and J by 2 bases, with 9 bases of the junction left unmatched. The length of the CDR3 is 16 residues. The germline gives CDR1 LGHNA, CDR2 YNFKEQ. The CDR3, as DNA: TGTGCCAGCAGCGGTATCGCGGGGGGCCCCACAGATACGCAGTATTTT. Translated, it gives CASSGIAGGPTDTQYF.

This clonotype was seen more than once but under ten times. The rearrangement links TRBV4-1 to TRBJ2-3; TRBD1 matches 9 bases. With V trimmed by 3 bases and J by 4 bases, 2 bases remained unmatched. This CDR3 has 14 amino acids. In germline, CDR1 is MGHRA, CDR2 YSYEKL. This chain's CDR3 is CASSQRTGADTQYF. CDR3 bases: TGCGCCAGCAGCCAGCGGACAGGGGCAGATACGCAGTATTTT.

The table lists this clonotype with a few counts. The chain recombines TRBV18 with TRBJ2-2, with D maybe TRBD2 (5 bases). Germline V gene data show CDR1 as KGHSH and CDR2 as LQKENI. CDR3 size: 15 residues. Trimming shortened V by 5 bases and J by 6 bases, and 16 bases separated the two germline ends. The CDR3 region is CASSVQLEDAGELFF. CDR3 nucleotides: TGTGCCAGCTCAGTACAGCTGGAGGATGCCGGGGAGCTGTTTTTT.

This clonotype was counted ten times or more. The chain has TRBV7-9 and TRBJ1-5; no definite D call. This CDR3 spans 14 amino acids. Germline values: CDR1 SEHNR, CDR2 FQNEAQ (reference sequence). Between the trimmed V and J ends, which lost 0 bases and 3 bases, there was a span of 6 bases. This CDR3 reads CASSLAGDNQPQHF. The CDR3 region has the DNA TGTGCCAGCAGCTTAGCGGGAGACAATCAGCCCCAGCATTTT.

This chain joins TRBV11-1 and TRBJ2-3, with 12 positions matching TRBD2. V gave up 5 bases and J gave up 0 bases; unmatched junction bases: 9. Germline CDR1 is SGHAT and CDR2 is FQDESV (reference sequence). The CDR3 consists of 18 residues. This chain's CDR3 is CASSLPSGGVSSTDTQYF. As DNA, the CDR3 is TGTGCCAGCAGCCTCCCTAGCGGGGGGGTTTCTAGCACAGATACGCAGTATTTT.

CDR3 sequence (DNA): TGCGCCAGCAGAATCACAGGGGTAACTAATGAAAAACTGTTTTTT. This translates into CASRITGVTNEKLFF. This sequence joins TRBV5-1 and TRBJ1-4; 7 nucleotides agree with TRBD1. CDR1 and CDR2 from the germline V gene are SGHRS and YFSETQ. The ends lost 5 bases at V and 1 base at J; junction bases unmatched: 5. The CDR3 covers 15 residues.

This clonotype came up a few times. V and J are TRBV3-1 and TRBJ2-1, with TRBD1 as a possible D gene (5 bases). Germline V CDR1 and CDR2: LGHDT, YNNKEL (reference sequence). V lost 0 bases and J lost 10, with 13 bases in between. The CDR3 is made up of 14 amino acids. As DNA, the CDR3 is TGTGCCAGCAGCCAAGAGGGCCTAGGGGCCGAGCAGTTCTTC. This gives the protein CASSQEGLGAEQFF.

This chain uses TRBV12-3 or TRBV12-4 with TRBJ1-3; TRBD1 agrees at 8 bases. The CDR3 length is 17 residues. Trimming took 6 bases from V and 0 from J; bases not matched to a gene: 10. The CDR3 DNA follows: TGTGCCAGCAGGAAGACCGGACAGGGAGTCTCTGGAAACACCATATATTTT. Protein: CASRKTGQGVSGNTIYF.

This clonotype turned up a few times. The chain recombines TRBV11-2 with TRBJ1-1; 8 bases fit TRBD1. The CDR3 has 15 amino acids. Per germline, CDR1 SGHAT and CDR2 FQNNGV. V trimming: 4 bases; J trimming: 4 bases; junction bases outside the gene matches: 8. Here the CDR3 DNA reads TGTGCCAGCAGCTACGGACAGGGTTTGAGCACTGAAGCTTTCTTT. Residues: CASSYGQGLSTEAFF. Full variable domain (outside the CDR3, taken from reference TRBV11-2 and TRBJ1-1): EAGVAQSPRYKIIEKRQSVAFWCNPISGHATLYWYQQILGQGPKLLIQFQNNGVVDDSQLPKDRFSAERLKGVDSTLKIQPAKLEDSAVYLCASSYGQGLSTEAFFGQGTRLTVV.

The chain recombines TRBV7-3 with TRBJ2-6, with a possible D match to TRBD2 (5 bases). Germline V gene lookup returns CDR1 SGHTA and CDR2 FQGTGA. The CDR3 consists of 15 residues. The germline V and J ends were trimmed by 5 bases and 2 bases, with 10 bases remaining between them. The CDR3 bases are TGTGCCAGCAGCCCCTCGGGGACTGGGGCCAACGTCCTGACTTTC. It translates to CASSPSGTGANVLTF. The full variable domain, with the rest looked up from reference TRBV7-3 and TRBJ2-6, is GAGVSQTPSNKVTEKGKYVELRCDPISGHTALYWYRQSLGQGPEFLIYFQGTGAADDSGLPNDRFFAVRPEGSVSTLKIQRTERGDSAVYLCASSPSGTGANVLTFGAGSRLTVL.

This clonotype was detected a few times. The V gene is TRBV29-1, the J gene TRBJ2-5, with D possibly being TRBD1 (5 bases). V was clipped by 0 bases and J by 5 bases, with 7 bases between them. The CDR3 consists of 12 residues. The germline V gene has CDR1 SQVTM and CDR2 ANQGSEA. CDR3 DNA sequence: TGCAGCGTTGAAGAAGGGGTGGAGACCCAGTACTTC. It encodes CSVEEGVETQYF.

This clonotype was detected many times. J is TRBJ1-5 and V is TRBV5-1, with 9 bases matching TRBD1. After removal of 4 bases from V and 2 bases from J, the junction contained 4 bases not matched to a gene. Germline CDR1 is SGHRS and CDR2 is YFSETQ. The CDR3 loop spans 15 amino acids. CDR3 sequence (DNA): TGCGCCAGCAGCCGGACAGGGGCTGGCAATCAGCCCCAGCATTTT. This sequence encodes CASSRTGAGNQPQHF.

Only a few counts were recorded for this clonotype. For the CDR3, the DNA is TGTGCCAGCAGTGAATCCCGGGGCCAAGCGAGAGAATCTGGGGCCAACGTCCTGACTTTC. It codes for CASSESRGQARESGANVLTF. The chain has TRBV2 and TRBJ2-6; D may be TRBD1 or TRBD2 (5 bases each). In germline, CDR1 is SNHLY, CDR2 FYNNEI. Trimming removed 2 bases from V and 1 base from J, with 21 bases in between. CDR3 length: 20 residues.

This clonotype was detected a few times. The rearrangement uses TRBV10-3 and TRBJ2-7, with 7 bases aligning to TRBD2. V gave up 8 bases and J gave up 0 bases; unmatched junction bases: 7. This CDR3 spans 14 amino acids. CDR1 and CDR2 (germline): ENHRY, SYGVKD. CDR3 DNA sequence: TGTGCCATCTCAAAAGCGGGGTCCTCCTACGAGCAGTACGTC. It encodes CAISKAGSSYEQYV.